This is a list of T cell receptor beta chains from one sample in a study of T cells in localized non-small cell lung cancer. Here immunoSEQ multiplex PCR was the method, and the copy in TCRdb shows in-frame clones only, minus some. The data contain roughly 39,000 clones, more than 85% of them seen just once; the ten biggest clones take up 3.5%. The specimen was peripheral blood, collected before any cancer treatment. All receptors derive from a man aged 18 to 50 with stage I lung adenocarcinoma. CDR3s include the opening cysteine and the closing phenylalanine or tryptophan. The D gene is left open where the match is weak. The size field is filled for only some rows; it gives once, few, many or a size class.

D	size	J	V	DNA	CDR3
NA	once	TRBJ2-6	TRBV7-3	TGTGCCAGCAGCTTATACAGGGTGTCAAGTGCTGGGGCCAACGTCCTGACTTTC	CASSLYRVSSAGANVLTF
TRBD1	NA	TRBJ1-2	TRBV7-9	TGTGCCAGCAGCTTAGCGGTGGACAGGGACCATGGCTACACCTTC	CASSLAVDRDHGYTF
NA	NA	TRBJ2-1	TRBV30	TGTGCCTGGAGTGTGTGGGGCGTTAACAATGAGCAGTTCTTC	CAWSVWGVNNEQFF
NA	once	TRBJ2-1	TRBV2	TGTGCCATTGACAGGCCCAACTACAATGAGCAGTTCTTC	CAIDRPNYNEQFF
NA	NA	TRBJ1-1	TRBV7-2	TGTGCCAGCAGCTTAGGGGCATCTATCGGGGCTTTCTTT	CASSLGASIGAFF
NA	NA	TRBJ2-1	TRBV5-6	TGTGCCAGCAGCGGGACACCATACAATGAGCAGTTCTTC	CASSGTPYNEQFF
NA	NA	TRBJ2-1	TRBV13	TGTGCCAGCAGAACCACAGGGTCCTACAATGAGCAGTTCTTC	CASRTTGSYNEQFF
TRBD2	NA	TRBJ2-1	TRBV18	TGTGCCAGCTCACCCTACCCGGGACTAGCGGGGGTGGATGAGCAGTTCTTC	CASSPYPGLAGVDEQFF
TRBD1	NA	TRBJ1-4	TRBV28	TGTGCCAGCAGCCCTGGGACAGTTGTTAGTGAAAAACTGTTTTTT	CASSPGTVVSEKLFF
NA	NA	TRBJ2-1	TRBV6-1	TGTGCCAGCAGAGAATCAAGACGGACTGGCTTTAATGAGCAGTTCTTC	CASRESRRTGFNEQFF
NA	few	TRBJ2-3	TRBV9	TGTGCCAGCAGCGCAGACGTACCGGATACGCAGTATTTT	CASSADVPDTQYF
TRBD1	NA	TRBJ1-2	TRBV19	TGTGCCAGTAGTATAGACCACTCGACAGGGCAGCGCTTGGGGGGCTACACCTTC	CASSIDHSTGQRLGGYTF
NA	NA	TRBJ1-2	TRBV5-5	TGTGCCAGCAGCTTGGTTTCAGCTAACTATGGCTACACCTTC	CASSLVSANYGYTF
NA	NA	TRBJ1-5	TRBV7-2	TGTGCCAGCAGCTTAGTATCGTATCAGCCCCAGCATTTT	CASSLVSYQPQHF
NA	NA	TRBJ2-7	TRBV5-1	TGCGCCAGCAGCCGACAGGCGAGCTCCTACGAGCAGTACTTC	CASSRQASSYEQYF
NA	NA	TRBJ2-1	TRBV12-5	TGTGCTAGTGGTTTGAGGGTCGCCAACCGATACAATGAGCAGTTCTTC	CASGLRVANRYNEQFF